The next 13 T cell receptor beta chains were all read from a single sample in a study of cytomegalovirus exposure and HLA in healthy donors. The primer mix had 60 Vbeta and 13 Jbeta primers. TCRdb's copy holds only in-frame clones and misses some; the assay was immunoSEQ multiplex PCR. The sample yields about 150,000 clones, about 78% seen once. The sequencing input was PBMCs. Receptors originate from a woman aged 45-59 years in good health and CMV-seropositive.

The chain combines TRBV25-1 with TRBJ1-2; 9 bases map to TRBD1. V dropped 6 bases and J dropped 6; count of bases not matched to a gene: 2. CDR3 length: 12 amino acids. CDR1 and CDR2 (germline): MGHDK, SYGVNS. CDR3 DNA: TGTGCCAGCAGCTGGACAGGGGATGGCTACACCTTC. Translating it yields CASSWTGDGYTF.

A remark on this clone: This sample includes further DNA sequences coding for the same CDR3. The chain joins TRBV18 to TRBJ1-1; a weak D match, TRBD1 (6 bases). Between the trimmed V and J ends, which lost 2 bases and 5 bases, there was a span of 9 bases. Germline-derived CDR1 and CDR2 are KGHSH and LQKENI. This CDR3 comprises 13 residues. Written as DNA, the CDR3 is TGTGCCAGCTCACCATCACAGGGAACTGAAGCTTTCTTT. Protein sequence: CASSPSQGTEAFF.

The chain's CDR3 is CASSIGSAGKLFF. CDR3 DNA: TGTGCCAGCAGCATTGGTTCTGCGGGAAAACTGTTTTTT. V and J are TRBV11-2 and TRBJ1-4, with D uncertain. The germline V gene encodes CDR1 SGHAT and CDR2 FQNNGV. The V end was cut by 5 bases, the J end by 10 bases, with 14 bases between. The CDR3 contains 13 residues.

The chain links TRBV6-5 to TRBJ1-1, with TRBD1 matching over 8 bases. CDR3 size: 14 residues. Per germline, CDR1 MNHEY and CDR2 SVGAGI. V shed 7 bases, J shed 1 base, and the junction held 5 bases outside the gene matches. The CDR3 DNA reads TGTGCCAGCAAGTCAGGACAGGGGAACACTGAAGCTTTCTTT. Amino acids: CASKSGQGNTEAFF.

The chain uses TRBV11-2 and TRBJ1-3; D not resolved. The CDR3 length is 15 residues. Trimming stripped 5 bases from V and 4 bases from J, with 15 bases between. Germline V lookup: CDR1 SGHAT, CDR2 FQNNGV. CDR3 DNA sequence: TGTGCCAGCAGCCCACAAATGGCCTCAGGAAACACCATATATTTT. This encodes CASSPQMASGNTIYF.

The rearrangement uses TRBV5-1 and TRBJ2-1; tentatively, D is TRBD2 (5 bases). The CDR3 runs to 13 residues. V was pared by 2 bases and J by 8 bases, with 11 bases between. From germline, CDR1 is SGHRS and CDR2 YFSETQ. This CDR3 reads CASSFASLDEQFF. The CDR3 bases are TGCGCCAGCAGCTTCGCTAGCTTGGATGAGCAGTTCTTC.

The table lists this clone with a few counts. J is TRBJ1-2 and V is TRBV30; tentative D call: TRBD1 (6 bases). V was cut by 6 bases and J by 0 bases, with 14 bases left in between. Germline CDR1 is GTSNPN and CDR2 is SVGIG (reference sequence). This CDR3 is 14 amino acids long. The CDR3 nucleotides are TGTGCCTGTACGGACAGTCAAACTAACTATGGCTACACCTTC. Protein: CACTDSQTNYGYTF. The variable domain in full, completed from reference TRBV30 and TRBJ1-2, reads SQTIHQWPATLVQPVGSPLSLECTVEGTSNPNLYWYRQAAGRGLQLLFYSVGIGQISSEVPQNLSASRPQDRQFILSSKKLLLSDSGFYLCACTDSQTNYGYTFGSGTRLTVV.

This clone appeared a single time. This rearrangement joins TRBV5-1 to TRBJ2-3; 8 nucleotides agree with TRBD1. Trimming took 4 bases from V and 3 from J; bases not matched to a gene: 4. The CDR3 contains 14 residues. CDR1 is SGHRS, CDR2 YFSETQ, per germline. The CDR3 coding sequence is TGCGCCAGCAGCATCGGACAGGGAACAGATACGCAGTATTTT. It yields the protein CASSIGQGTDTQYF.

The chain has TRBV9 and TRBJ2-1, with 8 bases identical to TRBD2. Germline CDR1 SGDLS, CDR2 YYNGEE. The CDR3 has 15 residues. Trimming at V came to 7 bases and at J to 1 base, leaving 7 bases not matched to a gene. The DNA for the CDR3 is TGTGCCAGCCGCCCGGGGGGGAATTCCTACAATGAGCAGTTCTTC. This codes for CASRPGGNSYNEQFF.

V usage is TRBV6-4 and J usage is TRBJ2-6; D perhaps matches TRBD1 (5 bases). The V gene lost 5 bases and the J gene lost 4 bases, with 9 bases spanning the gap. Looked up from germline, CDR1 is MRHNA and CDR2 is SNTAGT. CDR3 size: 14 residues. CDR3 DNA sequence: TGTGCCAGCAGTCCCAGGGCCGGGGCCAACGTCCTGACTTTC. It yields the protein CASSPRAGANVLTF.

This rearrangement joins TRBV19 to TRBJ2-1; 11 bases are shared with TRBD2. With V trimmed by 7 bases and J by 3 bases, 5 bases remained unmatched. The length of the CDR3 is 15 residues. The germline V gene encodes CDR1 LNHDA and CDR2 SQIVND (reference sequence). CDR3 protein: CASTRLAGNYNEQFF. The DNA of the CDR3 is TGTGCCAGTACCCGACTAGCGGGGAACTACAATGAGCAGTTCTTC.

This chain links TRBV25-1 with TRBJ2-5; 8 bases fit TRBD2. CDR1 is MGHDK and CDR2 is SYGVNS in the germline V gene. V was clipped by 1 base and J by 5 bases; unmatched bases: 6. This CDR3 contains 15 residues. The chain's CDR3 is CASSESSRGGETQYF. Here the CDR3 DNA reads TGTGCCAGCAGTGAATCCTCACGGGGGGGGGAGACCCAGTACTTC.

CDR3 nucleotide sequence: TGTGCCAGCAGCCAAGATCCGGGGACTGTAGGGACCTACAATGAGCAGTTCTTC. This gives the protein CASSQDPGTVGTYNEQFF. The chain uses TRBV4-2 and TRBJ2-1; weak D call: TRBD2 (6 bases). Deletions cut 0 bases from V and 2 bases from J, with 17 bases between. The CDR3 spans 18 residues. The germline V gene encodes CDR1 LGHNA and CDR2 YNFKEQ.